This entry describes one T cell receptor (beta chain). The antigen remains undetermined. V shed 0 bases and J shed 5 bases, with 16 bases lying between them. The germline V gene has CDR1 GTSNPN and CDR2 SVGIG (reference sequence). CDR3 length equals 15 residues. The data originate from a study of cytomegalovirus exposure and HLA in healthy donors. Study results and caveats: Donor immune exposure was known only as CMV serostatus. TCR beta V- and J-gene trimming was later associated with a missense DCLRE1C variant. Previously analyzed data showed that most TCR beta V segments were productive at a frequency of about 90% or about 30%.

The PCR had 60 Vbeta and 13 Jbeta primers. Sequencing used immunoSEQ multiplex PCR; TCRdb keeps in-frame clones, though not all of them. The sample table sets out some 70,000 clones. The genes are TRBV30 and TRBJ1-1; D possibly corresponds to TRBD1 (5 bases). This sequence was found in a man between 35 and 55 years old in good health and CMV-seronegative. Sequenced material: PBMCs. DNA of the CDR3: TGTGCCTGGAGTGTACCTGGCAGGGAGGGGACTGAAGCTTTCTTT. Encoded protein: CAWSVPGREGTEAFF.